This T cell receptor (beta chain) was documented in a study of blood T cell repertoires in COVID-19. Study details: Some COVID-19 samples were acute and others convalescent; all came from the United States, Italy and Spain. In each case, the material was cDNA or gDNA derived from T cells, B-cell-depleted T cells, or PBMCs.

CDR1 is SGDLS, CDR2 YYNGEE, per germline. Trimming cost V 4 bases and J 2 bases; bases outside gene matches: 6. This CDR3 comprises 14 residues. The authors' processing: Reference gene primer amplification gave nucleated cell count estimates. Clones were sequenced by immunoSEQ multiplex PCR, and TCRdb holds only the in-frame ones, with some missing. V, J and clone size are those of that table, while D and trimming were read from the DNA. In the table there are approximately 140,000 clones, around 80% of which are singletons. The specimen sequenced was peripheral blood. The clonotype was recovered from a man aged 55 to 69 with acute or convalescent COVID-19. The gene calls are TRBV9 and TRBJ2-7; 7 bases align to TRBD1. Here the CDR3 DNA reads TGTGCCAGCAGCCCCTGGACAGGAGCCTACGAGCAGTACTTC. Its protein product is CASSPWTGAYEQYF.